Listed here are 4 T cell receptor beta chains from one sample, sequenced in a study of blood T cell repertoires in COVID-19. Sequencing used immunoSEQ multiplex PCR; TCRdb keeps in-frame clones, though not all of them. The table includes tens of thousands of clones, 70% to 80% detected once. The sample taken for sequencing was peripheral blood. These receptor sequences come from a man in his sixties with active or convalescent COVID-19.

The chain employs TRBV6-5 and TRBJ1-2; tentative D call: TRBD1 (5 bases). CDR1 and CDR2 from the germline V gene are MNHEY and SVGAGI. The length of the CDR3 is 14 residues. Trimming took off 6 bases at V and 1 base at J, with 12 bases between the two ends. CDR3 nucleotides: TGTGCCAGCAGGGAGACAGTCCTTAACTATGGCTACACCTTC. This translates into CASRETVLNYGYTF.

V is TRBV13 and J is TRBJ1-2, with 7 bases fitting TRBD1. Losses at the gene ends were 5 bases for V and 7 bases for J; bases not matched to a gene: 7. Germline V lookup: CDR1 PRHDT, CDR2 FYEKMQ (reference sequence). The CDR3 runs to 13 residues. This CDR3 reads CASSPRGLGGYTF. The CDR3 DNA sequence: TGTGCCAGCAGCCCGAGGGGGCTCGGTGGCTACACCTTC.

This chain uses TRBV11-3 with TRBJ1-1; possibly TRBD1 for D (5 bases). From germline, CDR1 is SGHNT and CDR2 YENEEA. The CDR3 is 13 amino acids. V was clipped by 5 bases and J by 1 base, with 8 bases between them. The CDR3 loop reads CASSTTGNTEAFF. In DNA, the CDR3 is TGTGCCAGCAGCACTACAGGGAACACTGAAGCTTTCTTT. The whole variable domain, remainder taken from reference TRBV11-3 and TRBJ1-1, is EAGVVQSPRYKIIEKKQPVAFWCNPISGHNTLYWYLQNLGQGPELLIRYENEEAVDDSQLPKDRFSAERLKGVDSTLKIQPAELGDSAVYLCASSTTGNTEAFFGQGTRLTVV.

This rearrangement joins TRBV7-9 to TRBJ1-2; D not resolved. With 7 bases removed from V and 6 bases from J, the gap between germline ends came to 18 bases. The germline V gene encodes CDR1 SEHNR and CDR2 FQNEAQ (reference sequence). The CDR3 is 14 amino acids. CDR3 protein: CASTPSAVKDGYTF. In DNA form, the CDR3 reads TGTGCCAGCACCCCTAGTGCGGTAAAGGATGGCTACACCTTC. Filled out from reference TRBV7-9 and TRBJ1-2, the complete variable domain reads DTGVSQNPRHKITKRGQNVTFRCDPISEHNRLYWYRQTLGQGPEFLTYFQNEAQLEKSRLLSDRFSAERPKGSFSTLEIQRTEQGDSAMYLCASTPSAVKDGYTFGSGTRLTVV.